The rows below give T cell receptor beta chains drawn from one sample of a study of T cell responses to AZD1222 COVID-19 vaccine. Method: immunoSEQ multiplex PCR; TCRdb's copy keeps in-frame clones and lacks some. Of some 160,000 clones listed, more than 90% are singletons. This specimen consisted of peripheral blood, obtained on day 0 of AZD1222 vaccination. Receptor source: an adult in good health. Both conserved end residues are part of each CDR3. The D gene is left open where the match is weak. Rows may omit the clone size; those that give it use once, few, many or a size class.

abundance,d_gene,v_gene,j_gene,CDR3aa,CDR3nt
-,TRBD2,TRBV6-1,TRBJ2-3,CASSEVAGGPGTDTQYF,TGTGCCAGCAGCGAAGTAGCGGGAGGGCCTGGCACAGATACGCAGTATTTT
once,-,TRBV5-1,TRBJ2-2,CASSVVAVRNTGELFF,TGCGCCAGCAGTGTGGTAGCCGTCAGGAACACCGGGGAGCTGTTTTTT
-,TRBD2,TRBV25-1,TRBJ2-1,CATLGGGNEQFF,TGTGCCACCCTTGGCGGGGGAAATGAGCAGTTCTTC
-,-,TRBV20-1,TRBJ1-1,CSAFRETEAFF,TGCAGTGCTTTTAGGGAGACTGAAGCTTTCTTT
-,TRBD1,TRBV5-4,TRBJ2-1,CASSPGGQGYNEQFF,TGTGCCAGCAGCCCGGGGGGACAGGGGTACAATGAGCAGTTCTTC
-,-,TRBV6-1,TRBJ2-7,CASSDGLRRAYEQYF,TGTGCCAGCAGTGACGGACTCCGCAGGGCATACGAGCAGTACTTC
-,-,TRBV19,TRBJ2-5,CASSIGTLWQETQYF,TGTGCCAGTAGCATCGGGACTTTGTGGCAAGAGACCCAGTACTTC
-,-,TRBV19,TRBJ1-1,CASSPRTLNTEAFF,TGTGCCAGTAGCCCGAGGACCCTGAACACTGAAGCTTTCTTT
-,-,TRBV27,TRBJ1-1,CASSDPPGPRGTEAFF,TGTGCCAGCAGTGACCCCCCCGGGCCTCGGGGCACTGAAGCTTTCTTT
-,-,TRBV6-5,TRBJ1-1,CASRLLGRVNTEAFF,TGTGCCAGCAGACTCCTAGGGAGGGTGAACACTGAAGCTTTCTTT